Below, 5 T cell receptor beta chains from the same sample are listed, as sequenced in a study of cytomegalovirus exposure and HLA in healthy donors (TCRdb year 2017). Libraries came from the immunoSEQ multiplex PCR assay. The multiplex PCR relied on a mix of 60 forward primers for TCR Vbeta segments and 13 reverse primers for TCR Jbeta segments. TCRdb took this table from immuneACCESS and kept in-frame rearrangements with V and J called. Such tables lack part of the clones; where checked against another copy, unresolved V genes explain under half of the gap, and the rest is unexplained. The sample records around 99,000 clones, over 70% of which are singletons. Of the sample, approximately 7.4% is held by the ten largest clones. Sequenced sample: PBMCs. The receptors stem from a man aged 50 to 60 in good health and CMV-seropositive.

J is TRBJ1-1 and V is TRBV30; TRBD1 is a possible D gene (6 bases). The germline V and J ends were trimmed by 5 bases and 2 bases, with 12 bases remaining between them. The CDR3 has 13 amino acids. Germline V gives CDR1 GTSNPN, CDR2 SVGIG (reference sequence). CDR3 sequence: CAWGRGPNTEAFF. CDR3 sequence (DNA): TGTGCCTGGGGCAGGGGACCTAACACTGAAGCTTTCTTT.

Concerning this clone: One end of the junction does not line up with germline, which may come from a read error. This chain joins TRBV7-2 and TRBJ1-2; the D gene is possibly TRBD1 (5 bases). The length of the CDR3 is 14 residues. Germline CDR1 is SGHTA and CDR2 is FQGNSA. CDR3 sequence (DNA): TGTGCCAGCAGCACCCCGGGACTGCACTATGGCTACCCCTTC. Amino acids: CASSTPGLHYGYPF.

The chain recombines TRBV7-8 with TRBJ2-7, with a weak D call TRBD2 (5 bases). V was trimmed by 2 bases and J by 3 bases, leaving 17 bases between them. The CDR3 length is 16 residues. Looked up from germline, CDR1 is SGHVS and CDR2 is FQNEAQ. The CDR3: CASSLRGLGRGYEQYF. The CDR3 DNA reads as TGTGCCAGCAGCTTACGCGGTCTCGGCCGGGGCTACGAGCAGTACTTC. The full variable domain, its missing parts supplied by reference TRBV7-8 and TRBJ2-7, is GAGVSQSPRYKVAKRGQDVALRCDPISGHVSLFWYQQALGQGPEFLTYFQNEAQLDKSGLPSDRFFAERPEGSVSTLKIQRTQQEDSAVYLCASSLRGLGRGYEQYFGPGTRLTVT.

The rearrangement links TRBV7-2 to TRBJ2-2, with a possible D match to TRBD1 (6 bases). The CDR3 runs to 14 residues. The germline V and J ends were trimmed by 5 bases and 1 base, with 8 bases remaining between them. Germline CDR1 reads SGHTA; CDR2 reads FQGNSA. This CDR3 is CASSPDRNTGELFF. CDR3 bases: TGTGCCAGCAGCCCGGACAGGAACACCGGGGAGCTGTTTTTT.

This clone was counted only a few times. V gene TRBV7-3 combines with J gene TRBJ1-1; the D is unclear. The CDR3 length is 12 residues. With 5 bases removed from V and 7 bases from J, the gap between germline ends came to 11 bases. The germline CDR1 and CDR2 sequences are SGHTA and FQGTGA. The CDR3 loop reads CASSNLRVEAFF. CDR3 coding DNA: TGTGCCAGCAGCAACCTTCGGGTTGAAGCTTTCTTT.